This T cell receptor beta chain was captured in a study of regulatory T cells in long-lasting Graves disease. Overall study findings and caveats: Persistent disease was associated with favored TRBV28 usage and with favored use of TRBJ1-2 and TRBJ2-5.

This CDR3 has 16 amino acids. Germline V CDR1 and CDR2: DFQATT, SNEGSKA (reference sequence). Both iRepertoire HTBI primers and Arm-PCR of CDR3 regions were used to build the TCR beta libraries. TCRdb re-derived calls from the multiplex PCR reads in MiXCR, one entry per CDR3 protein. The repertoire holds about 310,000 distinct CDR3 sequences, 22% seen once, with 56% in the top ten. The sample holds many counts of this clonotype. No antigen is known for it. One end of the junction does not line up with germline, which may come from a read error. Stated time point: persistent/refractory GD, antithyroid drugs over 5 years with positive TRAb. PBMC-extracted RNA yielded the TCR library.

Sequences were derived from peripheral blood mononuclear cells (PBMCs), sampled when the disease was refractory, from a patient treated with antithyroid drugs. The chain links TRBV20-1 to TRBJ1-2; 7 nucleotides match TRBD1. This clonotype was obtained from a female donor with Graves disease. The CDR3 DNA sequence: TGCAGTGCTCGTTTCAGGGACAGCACGCCCGATTATGCCTACACCTTC. It encodes CSARFRDSTPDYAYTF.